These 4 T cell receptor beta chains originate from one sample sequenced in a study of PD-L1 blockade in urothelial cancer. Sequencing used immunoSEQ multiplex PCR; TCRdb keeps in-frame clones, though not all of them. Among under 150,000 clones listed, about 89% were seen once. The time point was: peripheral blood 6 weeks after treatment start. This specimen was PBMCs, taken around atezolizumab (anti-PD-L1) treatment. These receptors all come from a man in his sixties with urothelial cancer.

This clone was observed a handful of times. The chain links TRBV6-5 to TRBJ1-5; TRBD1 agrees at 9 bases. CDR3 length: 14 residues. With 4 bases clipped from V and 5 bases from J, the junction kept 3 bases outside the gene matches. Germline V lookup: CDR1 MNHEY, CDR2 SVGAGI. CDR3 residues: CASSSWTGDQPQHF. CDR3 DNA sequence: TGTGCCAGCAGTTCGTGGACAGGGGATCAGCCCCAGCATTTT.

V and J are TRBV5-6 and TRBJ1-2, with 12 positions matching TRBD1. CDR1 SGHDT and CDR2 YYEEEE come from the germline V gene. This CDR3 spans 16 amino acids. Trimming cost V 3 bases and J 5 bases; bases outside gene matches: 8. This CDR3 is CASSSPGTGGRYGYTF. The CDR3 nucleotides are TGTGCCAGCAGCTCCCCAGGGACAGGGGGCCGGTATGGCTACACCTTC.

The chain is built from TRBV4-2 and TRBJ2-7; possibly TRBD2 for D (5 bases). The V gene's germline CDR1 is LGHNA and CDR2 YNFKEQ. The CDR3 extends over 14 amino acids. V lost 4 bases to trimming and J lost 2 bases, with 12 bases between them. CDR3: CASSPGAGTYEQYF. CDR3 DNA: TGTGCCAGCAGCCCTGGAGCCGGGACCTACGAGCAGTACTTC.

The genes are TRBV5-1 and TRBJ2-1; D possibly corresponds to TRBD1 (5 bases). The V end was cut by 4 bases, the J end by 9 bases, with 14 bases between. The CDR3 spans 13 residues. Looked up from germline, CDR1 is SGHRS and CDR2 is YFSETQ. CDR3 nucleotide sequence: TGCGCCAGCAGCCCCAGGGTACCCGGTGAGCAGTTCTTC. Translation gives CASSPRVPGEQFF.